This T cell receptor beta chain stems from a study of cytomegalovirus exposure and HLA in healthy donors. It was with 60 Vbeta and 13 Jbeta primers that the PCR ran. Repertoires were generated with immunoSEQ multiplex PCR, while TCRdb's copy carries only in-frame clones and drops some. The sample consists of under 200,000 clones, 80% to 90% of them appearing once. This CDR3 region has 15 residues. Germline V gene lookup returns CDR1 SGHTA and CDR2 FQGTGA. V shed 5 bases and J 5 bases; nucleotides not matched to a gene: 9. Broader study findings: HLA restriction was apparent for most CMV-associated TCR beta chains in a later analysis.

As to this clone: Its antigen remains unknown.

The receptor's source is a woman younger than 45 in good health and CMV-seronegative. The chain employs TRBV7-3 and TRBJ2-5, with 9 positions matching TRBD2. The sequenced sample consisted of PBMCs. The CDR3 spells CASSPIAGAWETQYF. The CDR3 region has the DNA TGTGCCAGCAGCCCCATAGCGGGAGCCTGGGAGACCCAGTACTTC.